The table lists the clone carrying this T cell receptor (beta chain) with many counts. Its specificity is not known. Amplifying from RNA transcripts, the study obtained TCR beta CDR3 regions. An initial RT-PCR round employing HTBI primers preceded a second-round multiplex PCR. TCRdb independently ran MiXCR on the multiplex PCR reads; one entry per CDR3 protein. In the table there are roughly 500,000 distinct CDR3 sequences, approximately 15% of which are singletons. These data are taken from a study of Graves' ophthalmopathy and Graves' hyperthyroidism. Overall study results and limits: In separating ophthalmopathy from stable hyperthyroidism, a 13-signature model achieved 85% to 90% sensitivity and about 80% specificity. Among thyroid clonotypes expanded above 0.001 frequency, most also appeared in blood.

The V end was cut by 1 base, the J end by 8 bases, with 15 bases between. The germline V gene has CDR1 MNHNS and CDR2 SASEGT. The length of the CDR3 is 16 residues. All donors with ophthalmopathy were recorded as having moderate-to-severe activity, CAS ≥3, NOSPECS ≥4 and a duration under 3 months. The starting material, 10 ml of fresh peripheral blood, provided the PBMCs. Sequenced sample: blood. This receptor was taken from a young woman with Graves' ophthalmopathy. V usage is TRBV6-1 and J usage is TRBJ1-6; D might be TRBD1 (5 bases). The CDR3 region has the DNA TGTGCCAGCAGTGAAGAGGGCGGACAAATTCATTCACCCCTCCACTTT. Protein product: CASSEEGGQIHSPLHF.